Listed below are T cell receptor beta chains from one sample, sequenced in a study of blood T cell repertoires in COVID-19. Libraries were prepared by immunoSEQ multiplex PCR; TCRdb keeps only in-frame clonotypes and omits some of them. The sample lists some 230,000 clones; 83% were seen once. The specimen was peripheral blood. The receptors shown here come from a woman between 50 and 59 years old with acute or convalescent COVID-19. The CDR3 runs from the conserved cysteine through the conserved F or W. D genes are given only for firm matches. Only some rows state a clone size, as once, few, many or a class for expanded clones.

.	.	TRBV12-3/TRBV12-4	TRBJ1-5	TGTGCCAGCAGTTCTACAGGGACTCAGCCCCAGCATTTT	CASSSTGTQPQHF
.	.	TRBV28	TRBJ2-2	TGTGCCAGCAGTTCGGACACCGGGGAGCTGTTTTTT	CASSSDTGELFF
.	TRBD1	TRBV30	TRBJ2-1	TGTGCCTGGAGACAGGGGAATTTCGAAAATGAGCAGTTCTTC	CAWRQGNFENEQFF
.	TRBD1	TRBV30	TRBJ2-5	TGTGCCTGGAGGACAGGGGGGGGAGAGACCCAGTACTTC	CAWRTGGGETQYF
.	TRBD2	TRBV3-1/TRBV3-2	TRBJ2-3	TGTGCCAGCAGCCCCACTAGCGGGAGGACAGATACGCAGTATTTT	CASSPTSGRTDTQYF
.	.	TRBV14	TRBJ2-2	TGTGCCACGAGCGGAGCGAACACCGGGGAGCTGTTTTTT	CATSGANTGELFF
.	TRBD1	TRBV5-4	TRBJ1-1	TGTGCCAGCAGCTTGGGCGGGGGACAGGGCGGAACTGAAGCTTTCTTT	CASSLGGGQGGTEAFF
.	.	TRBV25-1	TRBJ2-2	TGTGCCAGCAGTGTCGGCACCGGGGAGCTGTTTTTT	CASSVGTGELFF
.	.	TRBV12-5	TRBJ1-1	TGTGCTAGTGCCCCAGGGGTGCCCATGAACACTGAAGCTTTCTTT	CASAPGVPMNTEAFF
few	TRBD2	TRBV3-1/TRBV3-2	TRBJ2-5	TGTGCCAGCAGCCCCGTCTCCTGGTTAGCGGGGGCAAGGGAGACCCAGTACTTC	CASSPVSWLAGARETQYF
.	.	TRBV21-1	TRBJ2-1	TGTGCCAGCAGCAAAAGGAGGGCTAGCGGGGATGCCGTGGGTGAGCAGTTCTTC	CASSKRRASGDAVGEQFF
few	TRBD2	TRBV19	TRBJ2-3	TGTGCCAGTACTCCGGGACTAGCGAGAGATACGCAGTATTTT	CASTPGLARDTQYF
few	TRBD1	TRBV23-1	TRBJ1-1	TGCGCCAGCAGTCCGGCAGGGGGAAGGACTGAAGCTTTCTTT	CASSPAGGRTEAFF
.	TRBD2	TRBV2	TRBJ2-3	TGTGCCAGCAGTGTGGGACTAGCGGTTGATACGCAGTATTTT	CASSVGLAVDTQYF
.	.	TRBV23-1	TRBJ2-4	TGCGCCAGCAGTCAATCGGCCTATGTTGAGGGGATGAGGGGGGCCAAAAACATTCAGTACTTC	CASSQSAYVEGMRGAKNIQYF
.	.	TRBV9	TRBJ1-2	TGTGCCAGCAGCGTAGACACTCAGGGTGTGAGGGGCTACACCTTC	CASSVDTQGVRGYTF
few	TRBD1	TRBV19	TRBJ1-5	TGTGCCAGCGGGACAGGGGGTGGTCAGCCCCAGCATTTT	CASGTGGGQPQHF
.	.	TRBV3-1/TRBV3-2	TRBJ2-5	TGTGCCAGCAGCCAAGCCGGGACTCCCCTGAGCGGGCAAGAGACCCAGTACTTC	CASSQAGTPLSGQETQYF
.	TRBD1	TRBV7-2	TRBJ2-2	TGTGCCAGCAGCTTAGCGATCCGGGACAGGGGGCGCGACGGGGAGCTGTTTTTT	CASSLAIRDRGRDGELFF
.	TRBD2	TRBV19	TRBJ2-3	TGTGCCAGTAGGTTAGCGGGAGACACAGATACGCAGTATTTT	CASRLAGDTDTQYF